Listed here are 26 T cell receptor beta chains from one sample, sequenced in a study of PD-1 blockade in classical Hodgkin lymphoma. Repertoires were generated with immunoSEQ multiplex PCR, while TCRdb's copy carries only in-frame clones and drops some. This sample carries about 40,000 clones, 70% to 80% of them seen once, and the ten largest clones take 11%. No patient escaped relapse after autologous stem cell transplantation, and brentuximab vedotin exposure varied. The specimen was peripheral blood mononuclear cells (PBMCs), collected at baseline. The source of these receptors is a human donor with classical Hodgkin lymphoma.

The J gene is TRBJ1-3, the V gene TRBV7-8, with D tentatively TRBD1 (5 bases). The germline CDR1 and CDR2 sequences are SGHVS and FQNEAQ. V lost 5 bases and J 2 bases, leaving 16 bases between the germline ends. CDR3 length: 16 residues. CDR3 bases: TGTGCCAGCAGCCGAACCCCAGGGTTGGCTGGAAACACCATATATTTT. Translation: CASSRTPGLAGNTIYF.

This clone has only a few counts. V is TRBV19 and J is TRBJ2-7, with D maybe TRBD2 (5 bases). Trimming removed 3 bases from V and 6 bases from J, with 12 bases in between. CDR1 is LNHDA, CDR2 SQIVND, per germline (reference sequence). The CDR3 spans 13 residues. The CDR3 nucleotides are TGTGCCAGTAGTATGGTCGGACTTGGCGAGCAGTACTTC. It yields the protein CASSMVGLGEQYF.

The gene calls are TRBV14 and TRBJ1-1; no firm D call. V shed 4 bases and J shed 0 bases, with 12 bases lying between them. The CDR3 extends over 15 amino acids. Germline lookup yields CDR1 SGHDN and CDR2 FVKESK. In DNA form, the CDR3 reads TGTGCCAGCAGCCCCAAGACCACAGTGAACACTGAAGCTTTCTTT. Translated: CASSPKTTVNTEAFF.

This chain links TRBV6-6 with TRBJ1-2, with D unclear. Trimming stripped 5 bases from V and 7 bases from J, with 23 bases between. Per germline, CDR1 MNHNY and CDR2 SVGAGI (reference sequence). The CDR3 totals 16 residues. The CDR3 region has the DNA TGTGCCAGCAGTCGGGATTTGGGCCCATCTTGGGGTGGCTACACCTTC. Residues: CASSRDLGPSWGGYTF.

This clone was seen once. The gene calls are TRBV7-2 and TRBJ1-3; possible D gene TRBD1, 6 bases. This CDR3 has 18 residues. CDR1 is SGHTA, CDR2 FQGNSA, per germline. V lost 8 bases and J lost 1, with 24 bases in between. The DNA for the CDR3 is TGTGCCAGCCGATCTGTTGGGGGGCGTCAGATGTCTGGAAACACCATATATTTT. Translating it yields CASRSVGGRQMSGNTIYF.

The chain is built from TRBV4-2 and TRBJ1-5, with no clear D. V was trimmed by 4 bases and J by 6 bases, leaving 19 bases between them. The V gene's germline CDR1 is LGHNA and CDR2 YNFKEQ. This CDR3 is 16 amino acids long. The CDR3 sequence: CASSPEIGGLGQPQHF. The CDR3 region has the DNA TGTGCCAGCAGCCCTGAAATTGGAGGGCTAGGTCAGCCCCAGCATTTT.

CDR3 coding DNA: TGTGCCAGCAGTCCGACAGGGGAAAAAGATACGCAGTATTTT. Translated: CASSPTGEKDTQYF. V is TRBV27 and J is TRBJ2-3, with TRBD1 matching 8 bases. This CDR3 is built from 14 residues. Trimming removed 5 bases from V and 5 bases from J; junction bases left unmatched: 6. Germline V gene sequence: CDR1 MNHEY, CDR2 SMNVEV (reference sequence).

J is TRBJ2-7 and V is TRBV2; D unclear. Germline CDR1 reads SNHLY; CDR2 reads FYNNEI. V gave up 4 bases and J gave up 0 bases, with 7 bases separating them. The CDR3 is 13 amino acids. The CDR3 nucleotides read TGTGCCAGCAGTGTCTACCACTCCTACGAGCAGTACTTC. Protein sequence: CASSVYHSYEQYF. Full variable domain (outside the CDR3, taken from reference TRBV2 and TRBJ2-7): EPEVTQTPSHQVTQMGQEVILRCVPISNHLYFYWYRQILGQKVEFLVSFYNNEISEKSEIFDDQFSVERPDGSNFTLKIRSTKLEDSAMYFCASSVYHSYEQYFGPGTRLTVT.

The gene calls are TRBV10-2 and TRBJ2-3; 9 bases map to TRBD2. Germline trimming cut 6 bases from V and 4 bases from J; bases unmatched to any gene: 5. Germline CDR1 reads WSHSY; CDR2 reads SAAADI. This CDR3 has 14 residues. CDR3 sequence reads: CASRLGLAADTQYF. The CDR3 DNA follows: TGCGCCAGCAGGCTGGGACTAGCCGCAGATACGCAGTATTTT.

In its sample, this clone was seen a few times. The chain links TRBV14 to TRBJ2-7; TRBD1 agrees at 9 bases. V shed 4 bases, J shed 2 bases, and the junction held 6 bases outside the gene matches. Germline V gene lookup returns CDR1 SGHDN and CDR2 FVKESK. The CDR3 spans 15 residues. The CDR3 is CASSLDRGSTYEQYF. The CDR3 nucleotides are TGTGCCAGCAGCCTCGACAGGGGGTCGACCTACGAGCAGTACTTC. The full variable domain, rest sourced from reference TRBV14 and TRBJ2-7, is EAGVTQFPSHSVIEKGQTVTLRCDPISGHDNLYWYRRVMGKEIKFLLHFVKESKQDESGMPNNRFLAERTGGTYSTLKVQPAELEDSGVYFCASSLDRGSTYEQYFGPGTRLTVT.

The chain has TRBV9 and TRBJ2-3; 13 bases are shared with TRBD2. There are 16 residues in the CDR3. Germline trimming cut 0 bases from V and 3 bases from J; bases unmatched to any gene: 1. Germline V CDR1 and CDR2: SGDLS, YYNGEE. The CDR3 region has the DNA TGTGCCAGCAGCGTAGCGGGACTAGCGGGAACAGATACGCAGTATTTT. It encodes CASSVAGLAGTDTQYF.

In its sample, this clone was seen once. The V and J genes are TRBV7-8 and TRBJ2-3; 8 positions match TRBD2. The CDR3 extends over 16 amino acids. Germline lookup yields CDR1 SGHVS and CDR2 FQNEAQ. V was pared by 5 bases and J by 4 bases, with 11 bases of the junction left unmatched. CDR3 nucleotide sequence: TGTGCCAGCAGCACCGGAGCGGGAGTTGGGGCAGATACGCAGTATTTT. Its protein is CASSTGAGVGADTQYF.

This clone was detected only a few times. This sample includes further DNA sequences coding for the same CDR3. The rearrangement joins TRBV29-1 to TRBJ1-5; D is ambiguous. Between the trimmed V and J ends, which lost 5 bases and 3 bases, there was a span of 11 bases. This CDR3 spans 13 amino acids. The germline CDR1 and CDR2 sequences are SQVTM and ANQGSEA. The CDR3 DNA reads as TGCAGCGTTCGGTGGGGTCCCAATCAGCCCCAGCATTTT. This translates into CSVRWGPNQPQHF.

The CDR3 DNA reads as TGCAGTGCTAGGGAGGACCTCCGAGCTTTCTTT. As protein: CSAREDLRAFF. The chain combines TRBV20-1 with TRBJ1-1, with D hard to call. This CDR3 spans 11 amino acids. Between the trimmed V and J ends, which lost 3 bases and 10 bases, there was a span of 12 bases. Germline V gene data show CDR1 as DFQATT and CDR2 as SNEGSKA (reference sequence).

V gene TRBV14 combines with J gene TRBJ2-7, with D hard to call. This CDR3 spans 14 amino acids. Germline CDR1 SGHDN, CDR2 FVKESK. Trimming took 1 base from V and 2 from J, leaving 9 bases between them. CDR3 in amino acids: CASSQVSGAYEQYF. For the CDR3, the DNA is TGTGCCAGCAGCCAAGTTTCAGGAGCCTACGAGCAGTACTTC.

This clone has more than one count but fewer than ten. This sequence joins TRBV19 and TRBJ1-4; 7 positions match TRBD1. The CDR3 has 14 residues. The V gene's germline CDR1 is LNHDA and CDR2 SQIVND (reference sequence). The J segment lost 4 bases and the V segment lost 5 bases, leaving 4 bases of the junction unmatched. CDR3 protein: CASSRQGNNEKLFF. The CDR3 DNA reads TGTGCCAGTAGTCGACAGGGTAATAATGAAAAACTGTTTTTT.

The chain couples TRBV28 to TRBJ1-4, with 8 bases that match TRBD1. J lost 7 bases, V lost 1 base, and 2 bases had no gene match. Germline CDR1 and CDR2: MDHEN and SYDVKM. The CDR3 consists of 14 residues. The CDR3 nucleotides read TGTGCCAGCAGTTTATCAGGGGGCGGTGAAAAACTGTTTTTT. It translates to CASSLSGGGEKLFF.

The gene calls are TRBV7-2 and TRBJ2-1; tentative D call: TRBD1 (5 bases). Looked up from germline, CDR1 is SGHTA and CDR2 is FQGNSA. V was pared by 5 bases and J by 3 bases, with 11 bases between. The CDR3 spans 14 residues. The CDR3 region has the DNA TGTGCCAGCAGCGTGACAGAGGACTACAATGAGCAGTTCTTC. Protein product: CASSVTEDYNEQFF.

The V gene is TRBV12-5, the J gene TRBJ2-1; 9 nucleotides match TRBD2. The CDR3 sequence is 18 residues long. V lost 2 bases, J lost 7 bases, and 15 bases stayed unmatched. CDR1 and CDR2 (germline): LGHNT, FRNRAP. Here the CDR3 reads CASGLPPEGSGRRNEQFF. The CDR3 bases are TGTGCTAGTGGTTTGCCCCCCGAGGGTAGCGGGAGAAGGAATGAGCAGTTCTTC. Using reference TRBV12-5 and TRBJ2-1 for the parts outside the CDR3, the full variable domain is DARVTQTPRHKVTEMGQEVTMRCQPILGHNTVFWYRQTMMQGLELLAYFRNRAPLDDSGMPKDRFSAEMPDATLATLKIQPSEPRDSAVYFCASGLPPEGSGRRNEQFFGPGTRLTVL.

The rearrangement uses TRBV4-1 and TRBJ2-1; D perhaps matches TRBD1 (6 bases). The CDR3 is 18 residues long. Trimming removed 0 bases from V and 2 bases from J, with 17 bases in between. Germline lookup yields CDR1 MGHRA and CDR2 YSYEKL. CDR3 region: CASSQEGGWASTYNEQFF. CDR3 coding DNA: TGCGCCAGCAGCCAAGAAGGGGGATGGGCTAGCACCTACAATGAGCAGTTCTTC.

The V call is TRBV9, the J call TRBJ2-4, with 7 nucleotides matching TRBD2. CDR3 length equals 15 residues. Germline V gene data show CDR1 as SGDLS and CDR2 as YYNGEE. V gave up 2 bases and J gave up 9 bases; unmatched junction bases: 11. CDR3 sequence: CASSVEGGRLGIQYF. For the CDR3, the DNA is TGTGCCAGCAGCGTGGAGGGAGGGAGGCTCGGCATTCAGTACTTC. Full variable domain (remainder filled in from reference TRBV9 and TRBJ2-4): DSGVTQTPKHLITATGQRVTLRCSPRSGDLSVYWYQQSLDQGLQFLIQYYNGEERAKGNILERFSAQQFPDLHSELNLSSLELGDSALYFCASSVEGGRLGIQYFGAGTRLSVL.

The chain employs TRBV6-5 and TRBJ2-1; the D gene is possibly TRBD2 (6 bases). V was cut by 0 bases and J by 8 bases, with 14 bases left in between. Germline CDR1 MNHEY, CDR2 SVGAGI. The CDR3 loop spans 15 amino acids. The CDR3 nucleotides read TGTGCCAGCAGTTACTCGGGACTCCCTTTGGATGAGCAGTTCTTC. The encoded protein is CASSYSGLPLDEQFF.

This sequence joins TRBV19 and TRBJ2-2; 9 positions match TRBD1. The CDR3 is 16 residues long. V gave up 3 bases and J gave up 4 bases; unmatched junction bases: 6. Germline loops: CDR1 LNHDA, CDR2 SQIVND (reference sequence). For the CDR3, the DNA is TGTGCCAGTAGTATCTGGGGACAGGGTTCCACCGGGGAGCTGTTTTTT. This sequence encodes CASSIWGQGSTGELFF.

The V gene is TRBV10-3, the J gene TRBJ2-7; 11 bases line up with TRBD1. The germline CDR1 and CDR2 sequences are ENHRY and SYGVKD. This CDR3 contains 13 residues. V was clipped by 6 bases and J by 4 bases; unmatched bases: 2. The CDR3: CAIRGTGGYEQYF. CDR3 in DNA: TGTGCCATCAGAGGGACAGGGGGATACGAGCAGTACTTC.

The chain carries TRBV28 and TRBJ1-5; D may be TRBD1 (6 bases). Trimming removed 5 bases from V and 0 bases from J, with 8 bases in between. Germline V gene data show CDR1 as MDHEN and CDR2 as SYDVKM. This CDR3 region has 14 residues. The CDR3 region has the DNA TGTGCCAGCAGTGGGGACATTAGCAATCAGCCCCAGCATTTT. This encodes CASSGDISNQPQHF.

This chain connects TRBV5-6 to TRBJ2-6; D remains unclear. CDR3 length: 16 residues. CDR1 SGHDT and CDR2 YYEEEE come from the germline V gene. V lost 0 bases to trimming and J lost 2 bases, with 9 bases between them. This CDR3 is CASSLVYWAGANVLTF. The CDR3 DNA is TGTGCCAGCAGCTTGGTATACTGGGCTGGGGCCAACGTCCTGACTTTC.